This TCR beta chain was captured in a study of T cell responses to AZD1222 COVID-19 vaccine. Whole-study findings and limits: Mostly white British, mostly female donors; authors suggested clonal diversity may be underestimated. Repertoire sampling occurred only after the peak T cell response.

There are 13 residues in the CDR3. Germline V gene sequence: CDR1 MNHEY, CDR2 SVGAGI. The germline V and J ends were trimmed by 0 bases and 1 base, with 4 bases remaining between them. Some second doses came at about 4 weeks and others at about 12 weeks; these were pooled. Profiling relied on immunoSEQ multiplex PCR, and the TCRdb table lists in-frame clones only, not all of them. The sample contains tens of thousands of clones, about 86% of which appear only once. As concerns this clone: Its target is not known.

This specimen was peripheral blood, taken 28 days after the second AZD1222 dose. J is TRBJ2-7 and V is TRBV6-5, with no clear D. This clonotype originated in an adult who received the AZD1222 COVID-19 vaccine. CDR3 DNA: TGTGCCAGCAGTTACTCGAAGTCCTACGAGCAGTACTTC. This codes for CASSYSKSYEQYF.